This record covers a single TCR beta chain. The sample comes from a study of blood T cell repertoires in COVID-19. While infection was still active, Seattle patients were enrolled and then followed longitudinally. The repertoire was sequenced with immunoSEQ multiplex PCR; TCRdb's copy has only in-frame clones and lacks some. The sample has 450,000 or so clones, roughly 89% seen once. Germline V lookup: CDR1 ENHRY, CDR2 SYGVKD. V was shortened by 6 bases and J by 3 bases, with 17 bases between the two germline ends. The CDR3 is 15 residues long. The clonotype originates from a man between 18 and 29 years old with COVID-19, enrolled during active disease. The V gene is TRBV10-3, the J gene TRBJ1-2, with D unresolved. Sequences were obtained from peripheral blood. CDR3: CAIRSTAQNYYGYTF. The DNA for the CDR3 is TGTGCCATCAGGTCTACAGCCCAGAACTACTATGGCTACACCTTC.